The sequence of this TCR beta chain was determined in a study of T cells in women clearing cervical HPV infection. The overall study: Cases' blood sampling followed lesion detection by median around 150 days (90 to 200). With HLA typing for only a few women, HLA confounding remains possible.

Points on this clone: What it binds is unknown.

Whole-study findings and limits: CIN3+ cases had significantly higher TCR richness than controls; evenness did not differ. It is unknown whether associations predate infection; no effector/memory or HPV-specific sorting.

Measured with immunoSEQ multiplex PCR; TCRdb has only the in-frame clones, and not every one. The sample spans 35,000 to 45,000 clones; the ten largest clones claim approximately 1.3%. Sequencing was done on a sample of blood buffy coat. The sequence came from a woman between 18 and 70 years old with a cervical HPV16 infection that either progressed to CIN3+ or cleared (not recorded which).

The sequenced CDR3 bases are TGCGCCAGCAGCGGAGCGGGGGCGTACCAAGAGACC. It is translated as CASSGAGAYQET. The complete CDR3 protein is CASSGAGAYQETQYF. The chain recombines TRBV10-2 with TRBJ2-5; 8 positions agree with TRBD2. The read ends 3 residues shy of where the CDR3 ends; the end is completed using the germline J gene. With V trimmed by 6 bases and J by 0 bases, 6 bases remained unmatched. CDR1 is WSHSY and CDR2 is SAAADI in the germline V gene. CDR3 length: 15 residues.